This is a list of T cell receptor beta chains from one sample in a study of blood T cell repertoires in COVID-19. TCRdb keeps only in-frame clones here, not all; method: immunoSEQ multiplex PCR. The repertoire consists of 40,000 to 65,000 clones, with around 80% occurring once and the leading ten covering 13% to 15%. The sequencing sample was made of peripheral blood. Receptors originate from a human donor in a cohort sampled during active COVID-19. The CDR3 runs from the conserved cysteine through the conserved F or W. D genes are given only for firm matches. Not every row has a clone size; where given, it reads once, few, many or a size class.

D gene	clone size	V gene	J gene	CDR3 protein	CDR3 DNA
-	-	TRBV12-5	TRBJ2-5	CASGLGGETQYF	TGTGCTAGTGGTTTGGGAGGAGAGACCCAGTACTTC
-	-	TRBV4-3	TRBJ1-1	CASSQEADTEAFF	TGCGCCAGCAGCCAAGAGGCAGACACTGAAGCTTTCTTT
-	-	TRBV28	TRBJ2-5	CASSTSTETQYF	TGTGCCAGCAGTACGAGCACCGAGACCCAGTACTTC
-	-	TRBV7-2	TRBJ2-5	CASSPEGAGTQYF	TGTGCCAGCAGCCCGGAGGGGGCGGGGACCCAGTACTTC
TRBD2	-	TRBV6-6	TRBJ2-7	CASSHRRAGLAGVNEQYF	TGTGCCAGCAGTCACCGACGGGCGGGACTAGCGGGGGTTAACGAGCAGTACTTC
-	-	TRBV9	TRBJ2-7	CASSVGGAVPSYEQYF	TGTGCCAGCAGCGTAGGGGGAGCCGTACCCTCCTACGAGCAGTACTTC
-	-	TRBV7-9	TRBJ2-7	CASSRSTVSYEQYF	TGTGCCAGCAGCCGCTCCACAGTTTCCTACGAGCAGTACTTC
-	-	TRBV5-1	TRBJ2-2	CASSLGQPTGELFF	TGCGCCAGCAGCTTGGGACAGCCCACCGGGGAGCTGTTTTTT
-	-	TRBV5-1	TRBJ2-1	CASSRDPGSEQFF	TGCGCCAGCTCCCGGGACCCCGGGAGTGAGCAGTTCTTC
TRBD1	-	TRBV5-1	TRBJ2-4	CASSPKQGNRAKNIQYF	TGCGCCAGCAGCCCCAAACAGGGGAATCGGGCCAAAAACATTCAGTACTTC
TRBD1	-	TRBV19	TRBJ1-4	CASSPGTVNEKLFF	TGTGCCAGTAGTCCAGGGACAGTGAATGAAAAACTGTTTTTT
TRBD1	few	TRBV10-3	TRBJ1-4	CAISEVDRENEKLFF	TGTGCCATCAGTGAGGTCGACAGGGAGAATGAAAAACTGTTTTTT
-	-	TRBV19	TRBJ1-2	CASNQNSRAVAVNGYTF	TGTGCCAGTAATCAAAACTCCAGGGCTGTTGCGGTGAATGGCTACACCTTC
TRBD2	-	TRBV28	TRBJ2-2	CASSLEGLAALGTGELFF	TGTGCCAGCAGTTTGGAGGGACTAGCGGCCCTCGGGACCGGGGAGCTGTTTTTT
-	-	TRBV28	TRBJ2-2	CASSLGAGVNTGELFF	TGTGCCAGCAGTTTAGGGGCAGGGGTGAACACCGGGGAGCTGTTTTTT
-	-	TRBV5-4	TRBJ2-1	CASSSPVRNEQFF	TGTGCCAGCAGCTCCCCGGTACGCAATGAGCAGTTCTTC
TRBD2	-	TRBV7-3	TRBJ2-1	CASSLSRPSGRGYNEQFF	TGTGCCAGCAGCTTAAGCAGACCTAGCGGGAGAGGGTACAATGAGCAGTTCTTC
-	-	TRBV2	TRBJ2-5	CASSEARGRQETQYF	TGTGCCAGCAGTGAAGCGCGAGGAAGGCAAGAGACCCAGTACTTC
TRBD2	-	TRBV5-1	TRBJ2-3	CASSSPGLAGHTDTQYF	TGCGCCAGCAGCTCTCCAGGACTAGCGGGGCACACAGATACGCAGTATTTT
TRBD1	-	TRBV19	TRBJ2-7	CASSIGTGPYEQYF	TGTGCCAGTAGTATAGGGACAGGGCCCTACGAGCAGTACTTC
-	-	TRBV4-3	TRBJ2-1	CASSQDWDPGQGRNEQFF	TGCGCCAGCAGCCAAGATTGGGATCCTGGGCAGGGGAGAAATGAGCAGTTCTTC
-	-	TRBV18	TRBJ1-2	CASSPAESGWDGYTF	TGTGCCAGCTCACCGGCCGAATCGGGGTGGGATGGCTACACCTTC
-	-	TRBV12-1	TRBJ1-5	CASSSGHFAQPQHF	TGTGCCAGCAGCTCTGGACATTTTGCTCAGCCCCAGCATTTT
-	-	TRBV20-1	TRBJ1-2	CSASATRGYTF	TGCAGTGCTAGCGCAACTCGTGGCTACACCTTC
TRBD1	few	TRBV5-1	TRBJ2-3	CASSARQGSTDTQYF	TGCGCCAGCAGCGCTCGACAGGGATCCACAGATACGCAGTATTTT
-	-	TRBV27	TRBJ2-7	CASSFGRVGGYEQYF	TGTGCCAGCAGTTTTGGCAGGGTGGGGGGCTACGAGCAGTACTTC
TRBD1	-	TRBV10-3	TRBJ1-2	CAISDRTGGTGGYTF	TGTGCCATCAGTGACCGGACAGGGGGAACGGGGGGCTACACCTTC
-	-	TRBV29-1	TRBJ2-7	CSVLPPGDEQYF	TGCAGCGTTTTGCCGCCCGGGGACGAGCAGTACTTC